The 13 T cell receptor beta chains below were found in one sample sequenced in a study of T cells in Graves' hyperthyroidism and ophthalmopathy. Authors of the study amplified TCR beta CDR3 regions from RNA transcripts. Primed by the HTBI set, a first-round RT-PCR was run on the TCR CDR3. A single record per CDR3 protein comes from TCRdb applying MiXCR to the multiplex PCR reads. The table records 600,000 or so distinct CDR3 sequences, roughly 15% of them present only once. The specimen sequenced was blood. Receptors originate from a woman aged 45-65 years with Graves' ophthalmopathy.

This clonotype was detected many times. The chain has TRBV6-1 and TRBJ1-1, with TRBD1 matching 7 bases. The V gene end was trimmed by 6 bases and the J gene end by 4 bases; junction bases not matched to a gene: 11. The CDR3 has 15 residues. Per the germline V gene, CDR1 is MNHNS and CDR2 is SASEGT. In DNA form, the CDR3 reads TGTGCCAGCAGGGCCCTGTTTGACAGGGTCACTGAAGCTTTCTTT. Translating gives CASRALFDRVTEAFF.

This clonotype was seen only a few times. This chain connects TRBV29-1 to TRBJ1-2, with 7 bases aligning to TRBD1. V trimming: 6 bases; J trimming: 7 bases; junction bases outside the gene matches: 11. In germline, CDR1 is SQVTM, CDR2 ANQGSEA. This CDR3 comprises 13 residues. The CDR3 here is CSVTEGAWFGYTF. Here the CDR3 DNA reads TGCAGCGTCACCGAGGGGGCTTGGTTTGGCTACACCTTC.

In this sample, this clonotype turned up many times. The CDR3 is CASSLSGRLAVETRNEQFF. The CDR3, as DNA: TGTGCCAGCAGTTTAAGTGGCCGTCTTGCCGTAGAGACAAGAAATGAGCAGTTCTTC. The chain has TRBV28 and TRBJ2-1, with D uncertain. The germline V and J ends were trimmed by 2 bases and 7 bases, with 27 bases remaining between them. The CDR3 consists of 19 residues. Looked up from germline, CDR1 is MDHEN and CDR2 is SYDVKM. The full variable domain, with the rest looked up from reference TRBV28 and TRBJ2-1, is DVKVTQSSRYLVKRTGEKVFLECVQDMDHENMFWYRQDPGLGLRLIYFSYDVKMKEKGDIPEGYSVSREKKERFSLILESASTNQTSMYLCASSLSGRLAVETRNEQFFGPGTRLTVL.

About this clonotype: It may be a read error: a sequence one base away is much more abundant. The chain is built from TRBV5-1 and TRBJ2-2; 8 bases fit TRBD2. Per the germline V gene, CDR1 is SGHRS and CDR2 is YFSETQ. The CDR3 has 15 residues. Trimming at V came to 1 base and at J to 3 bases, leaving 2 bases not matched to a gene. The CDR3 here is CASSLPAGDTGELFF. The DNA for the CDR3 is TGCGCCAGCAGCTTGCCAGCGGGGGACACCGGGGAGCTGTTTTTT.

The chain carries TRBV7-3 and TRBJ2-2; 7 bases map to TRBD2. J gave up 2 bases and V 1 base, and 4 bases lay outside the gene matches. There are 16 residues in the CDR3. The germline V gene has CDR1 SGHTA and CDR2 FQGTGA. The CDR3 loop is CASSLIGGDNTGELFF. The CDR3 DNA reads as TGTGCCAGCAGCTTAATTGGGGGGGATAACACCGGGGAGCTGTTTTTT.

This clonotype appeared many times. The V call is TRBV2, the J call TRBJ2-7, with TRBD2 matching 12 bases. Germline values: CDR1 SNHLY, CDR2 FYNNEI. J gave up 2 bases and V 1 base, and 3 bases lay outside the gene matches. This CDR3 contains 16 residues. Here the CDR3 reads CASSEDPSGRAYEQYF. CDR3 DNA: TGTGCCAGCAGTGAAGACCCTAGCGGGAGGGCCTACGAGCAGTACTTC.

This clonotype was counted a few times. J is TRBJ2-2 and V is TRBV7-9; TRBD1 aligns across 7 bases. With V trimmed by 0 bases and J by 6 bases, 4 bases remained unmatched. In germline, CDR1 is SEHNR, CDR2 FQNEAQ (reference sequence). The CDR3 consists of 15 residues. The CDR3 protein is CASSLATGDPGELFF. DNA for the CDR3: TGTGCCAGCAGCTTAGCCACAGGGGATCCCGGGGAGCTGTTTTTT.

This clonotype has at least ten counts. V is TRBV30 and J is TRBJ2-1; 8 nucleotides agree with TRBD2. The germline gives CDR1 GTSNPN, CDR2 SVGIG (reference sequence). With 1 base clipped from V and 0 bases from J, the junction kept 5 bases outside the gene matches. The length of the CDR3 is 16 residues. The DNA for the CDR3 is TGTGCCTGGAGTGGCAGTAGCGGGATCTCCTACAATGAGCAGTTCTTC. Translation: CAWSGSSGISYNEQFF. Filled out from reference TRBV30 and TRBJ2-1, the complete variable domain reads SQTIHQWPATLVQPVGSPLSLECTVEGTSNPNLYWYRQAAGRGLQLLFYSVGIGQISSEVPQNLSASRPQDRQFILSSKKLLLSDSGFYLCAWSGSSGISYNEQFFGPGTRLTVL.

This clonotype was observed a handful of times. J is TRBJ1-4 and V is TRBV6-6, with D possibly matching TRBD1 (5 bases). The CDR3 runs 13 residues. The V end lost 4 bases, the J end lost 10 bases, and 13 bases lay between the germline ends. The germline V gene has CDR1 MNHNY and CDR2 SVGAGI (reference sequence). The CDR3 loop reads CASSSGTGGKLFF. Here the CDR3 DNA reads TGTGCCAGCAGTTCCGGGACGGGGGGAAAACTGTTTTTT.

This clonotype was seen at least ten times. The J gene is TRBJ2-7, the V gene TRBV6-2 or TRBV6-3; maybe TRBD1 (6 bases). The V and J ends lost 2 bases and 0 bases respectively, with 20 bases between them. CDR1 is MNHEY, CDR2 SVGEGT, per germline. This CDR3 is 18 amino acids long. This chain's CDR3 is CASSYPSHDRLSSYEQYF. CDR3 nucleotides: TGTGCCAGCAGTTACCCCTCACATGACAGGTTGAGCTCCTACGAGCAGTACTTC.

The CDR3 region is CAISERGANTGELFF. The CDR3 DNA reads as TGTGCCATCAGTGAGCGGGGCGCGAACACCGGGGAGCTGTTTTTT. The V gene is TRBV10-3, the J gene TRBJ2-2; D may match TRBD1 or TRBD2 (5 bases each). This CDR3 has 15 amino acids. Trimming stripped 2 bases from V and 0 bases from J, with 7 bases between. In germline, CDR1 is ENHRY, CDR2 SYGVKD.

This clonotype was counted only a few times. The V call is TRBV18, the J call TRBJ2-2, with 11 nucleotides matching TRBD2. CDR1 and CDR2 (germline): KGHSH, LQKENI. The V segment lost 0 bases and the J segment 0 bases; nucleotides outside the gene matches: 3. The CDR3 covers 18 residues. CDR3: CASSPPGTSGANTGELFF. The DNA of the CDR3 is TGTGCCAGCTCACCACCCGGGACTAGCGGAGCGAACACCGGGGAGCTGTTTTTT. Looking up the rest from reference TRBV18 and TRBJ2-2 gives the full variable domain: NAGVMQNPRHLVRRRGQEARLRCSPMKGHSHVYWYRQLPEEGLKFMVYLQKENIIDESGMPKERFSAEFPKEGPSILRIQQVVRGDSAAYFCASSPPGTSGANTGELFFGEGSRLTVL.

The chain has TRBV4-3 and TRBJ2-2, with 11 bases aligning to TRBD2. Losses at the gene ends were 0 bases for V and 1 base for J; bases not matched to a gene: 7. The CDR3 is made up of 19 amino acids. CDR1 LGHNA and CDR2 YSLEER come from the germline V gene. The CDR3 DNA is TGCGCCAGCAGCCAAGAGGCGGGGACTAGCGGCCAGAACACCGGGGAGCTGTTTTTT. Translating gives CASSQEAGTSGQNTGELFF.